The 10 T cell receptor beta chains reported below all come from one sample, sequenced in a study of blood T cell repertoires in COVID-19. Clones were sequenced by immunoSEQ multiplex PCR, and TCRdb holds only the in-frame ones, with some missing. This sample has around 320,000 clones, with over 85% found just once. The specimen was PBMCs or T cells enriched from blood (not recorded which). These receptors were obtained from a woman aged 50 to 65 who had been exposed to COVID-19.

V gene TRBV7-9 combines with J gene TRBJ1-2; 7 bases line up with TRBD1. This CDR3 spans 18 amino acids. CDR1 is SEHNR and CDR2 is FQNEAQ in the germline V gene (reference sequence). V lost 7 bases to trimming and J lost 0 bases; unmatched junction nucleotides: 17. The CDR3: CASTLKGFGTDSNYGYTF. For the CDR3, the DNA is TGTGCCAGCACCCTAAAGGGTTTCGGGACAGATTCTAACTATGGCTACACCTTC.

The V call is TRBV13, the J call TRBJ2-1, with D perhaps TRBD2 (6 bases). Per the germline V gene, CDR1 is PRHDT and CDR2 is FYEKMQ (reference sequence). Between the trimmed V and J ends, which lost 1 base and 7 bases, there was a span of 14 bases. The CDR3 has 15 amino acids. CDR3 in amino acids: CASSLVGGVWNEQFF. CDR3 bases: TGTGCCAGCAGCTTAGTGGGGGGAGTGTGGAATGAGCAGTTCTTC.

The chain carries TRBV3-1 (or the pseudogene TRBV3-2) and TRBJ2-1, with TRBD2 matching over 12 bases. Trimming cost V 4 bases and J 3 bases; bases outside gene matches: 13. CDR1 and CDR2 from the germline V gene are LGHDT and YNNKEL (reference sequence). The CDR3 runs 19 residues. CDR3 DNA: TGTGCCAGCAGCCGTCAGACTAGCGGGGGTCGAACCTTCTACAATGAGCAGTTCTTC. Translated: CASSRQTSGGRTFYNEQFF.

The chain has TRBV30 and TRBJ2-7, with TRBD1 matching 10 bases. Per the germline V gene, CDR1 is GTSNPN and CDR2 is SVGIG (reference sequence). This CDR3 is 13 amino acids long. Trimming took 6 bases from V and 6 from J; bases not matched to a gene: 8. The CDR3 nucleotides read TGTGCCTGTAGGGACAGGGGCTTTCTCGAGCAGTACTTC. Protein product: CACRDRGFLEQYF.

The count of this clone is one. V gene TRBV7-6 combines with J gene TRBJ1-6; 8 positions agree with TRBD1. After removal of 5 bases from V and 4 bases from J, the junction contained 4 bases not matched to a gene. This CDR3 has 15 residues. Germline-derived CDR1 and CDR2 are SGHVS and FNYEAQ. The CDR3 loop reads CASSPGTGYNSPLHF. The DNA of the CDR3 is TGTGCCAGCAGCCCCGGGACAGGATATAATTCACCCCTCCACTTT. Full variable domain (rest looked up from reference TRBV7-6 and TRBJ1-6): GAGVSQSPRYKVTKRGQDVALRCDPISGHVSLYWYRQALGQGPEFLTYFNYEAQQDKSGLPNDRFSAERPEGSISTLTIQRTEQRDSAMYRCASSPGTGYNSPLHFGNGTRLTVT.

The chain recombines TRBV5-1 with TRBJ1-1; D gene unclear. Germline CDR1 SGHRS, CDR2 YFSETQ. Trimming removed 5 bases from V and 4 bases from J, with 12 bases in between. The CDR3 is 13 residues long. In nucleotides, the CDR3 is TGCGCCAGCAGGATCAATTCGGGCACTGAAGCTTTCTTT. It specifies CASRINSGTEAFF.

The chain has TRBV7-9 and TRBJ1-2; TRBD1 might be the D (5 bases). Germline V gene data show CDR1 as SEHNR and CDR2 as FQNEAQ (reference sequence). Trimming took 1 base from V and 3 from J, leaving 9 bases between them. The CDR3 runs to 14 residues. This CDR3 reads CASSLVGAHYGYTF. CDR3 in DNA: TGTGCCAGCAGCTTAGTAGGGGCCCACTATGGCTACACCTTC.

This rearrangement joins TRBV7-9 to TRBJ2-3, with D unclear. Per germline, CDR1 SEHNR and CDR2 FQNEAQ (reference sequence). Trimming left V 2 bases short and J 0 bases short, with 6 bases between. The CDR3 has 14 amino acids. CDR3 sequence: CASSLKTSTDTQYF. In nucleotides, the CDR3 is TGTGCCAGCAGCTTAAAGACTAGCACAGATACGCAGTATTTT.

V usage is TRBV9 and J usage is TRBJ1-1; maybe TRBD1 (6 bases). CDR1 is SGDLS, CDR2 YYNGEE, per germline. The ends were cut back, 3 bases at V and 0 bases at J, with 18 bases in the middle. The CDR3 has 17 amino acids. The CDR3 reads CASSAGQSTRMNTEAFF. As DNA, the CDR3 is TGTGCCAGCAGCGCAGGACAGTCCACCAGAATGAACACTGAAGCTTTCTTT.

V usage is TRBV5-1 and J usage is TRBJ2-1; D ambiguous. The length of the CDR3 is 11 residues. V was trimmed by 4 bases and J by 5 bases, leaving 4 bases between them. In germline, CDR1 is SGHRS, CDR2 YFSETQ. DNA for the CDR3: TGCGCCAGCAGCACACACAATGAGCAGTTCTTC. Amino acid sequence: CASSTHNEQFF.